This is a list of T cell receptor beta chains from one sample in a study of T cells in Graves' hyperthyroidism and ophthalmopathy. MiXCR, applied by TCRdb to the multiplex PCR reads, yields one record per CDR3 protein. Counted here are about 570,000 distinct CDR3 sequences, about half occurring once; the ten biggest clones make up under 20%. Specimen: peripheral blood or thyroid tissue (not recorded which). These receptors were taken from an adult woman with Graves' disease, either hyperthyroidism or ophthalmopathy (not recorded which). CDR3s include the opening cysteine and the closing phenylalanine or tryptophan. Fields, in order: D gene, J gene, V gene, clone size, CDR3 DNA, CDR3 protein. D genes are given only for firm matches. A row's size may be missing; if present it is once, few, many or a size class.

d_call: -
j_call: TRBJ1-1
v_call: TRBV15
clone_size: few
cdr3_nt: TGTGCCACCAGCAGAGGGGTGGGGCTGAACACTGAAGCTTTCTTT
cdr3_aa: CATSRGVGLNTEAFF

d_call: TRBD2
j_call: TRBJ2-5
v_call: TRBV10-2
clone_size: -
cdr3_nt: TGCGCCAGCAGTGAGAGCGGGAGGGCCTCGGAGACCCAGTACTTC
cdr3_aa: CASSESGRASETQYF

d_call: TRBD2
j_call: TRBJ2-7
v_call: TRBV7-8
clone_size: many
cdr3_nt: TGTGCCAGCAGCTTAGACGGCGGGAGGGCCAACGAGCAGTACTTC
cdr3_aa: CASSLDGGRANEQYF

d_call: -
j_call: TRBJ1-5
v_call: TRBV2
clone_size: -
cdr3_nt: TGTGCCAGCAGTGCTGTAGGTCAGCCCCAGCATTTT
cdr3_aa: CASSAVGQPQHF

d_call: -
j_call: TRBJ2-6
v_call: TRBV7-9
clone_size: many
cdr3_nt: TGTGCCAGCAGCCAGGGGGGCCCTGGGGCCAACGTCCTGACTTTC
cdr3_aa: CASSQGGPGANVLTF

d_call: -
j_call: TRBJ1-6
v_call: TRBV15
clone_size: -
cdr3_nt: TGTGCCACCAGCAGAGTCCGACAGACTAATTCACCCCTCCACTTT
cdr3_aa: CATSRVRQTNSPLHF

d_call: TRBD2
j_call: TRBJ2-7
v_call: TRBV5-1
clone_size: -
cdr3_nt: TGCGCCAGCAGCGTGGACGAGACTAGCGGGACCTACGAGCAGTACTTC
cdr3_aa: CASSVDETSGTYEQYF

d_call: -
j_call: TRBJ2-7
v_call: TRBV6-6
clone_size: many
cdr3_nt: TGTGCCAGCAGATCCGACAGTGTGCCCTACGAGCAGTACTTC
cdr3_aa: CASRSDSVPYEQYF

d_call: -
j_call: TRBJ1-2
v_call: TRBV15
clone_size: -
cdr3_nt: TGTGCCACCAGCACTTCAGCGGGACGGCGATATGGCTACACCTTC
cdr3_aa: CATSTSAGRRYGYTF

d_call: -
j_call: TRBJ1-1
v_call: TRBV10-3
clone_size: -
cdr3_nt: TGTGCCATCCGATCAGAACAAAACACTGAAGCTTTCTTT
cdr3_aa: CAIRSEQNTEAFF

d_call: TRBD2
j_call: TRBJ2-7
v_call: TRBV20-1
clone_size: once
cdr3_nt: TGCAGTGCCAGACAAGGGACTAGTCCCGGGGAGCTGTACTTC
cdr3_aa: CSARQGTSPGELYF

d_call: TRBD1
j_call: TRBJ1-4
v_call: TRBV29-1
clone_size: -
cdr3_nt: TGCAGCGTCGATGGAGGGCGCAGACAGGGGAAGAGGAATGAAAAACTGTTTTTT
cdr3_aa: CSVDGGRRQGKRNEKLFF

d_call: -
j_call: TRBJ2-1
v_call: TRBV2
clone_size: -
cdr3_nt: TGTGCCAGCAGTGACCAGGAACGACGGAAGCAGTTCTTC
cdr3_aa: CASSDQERRKQFF